These T cell receptor beta chains were read from a single sample in a study of blood T cell repertoires in COVID-19. Clones were read by immunoSEQ multiplex PCR, and TCRdb kept only the in-frame ones, dropping some. Counted here are about 68,000 clones, 86% occurring once; the ten biggest clones make up roughly 8.7%. The sample taken for sequencing was peripheral blood. These receptors all stem from a man aged 30 to 45 with acute or convalescent COVID-19. Both conserved end residues are part of each CDR3. D genes are given only for firm matches. Size is stated for part of the rows, as once, few or many counts, or as a class when the clone is expanded.

V	size	D	J	CDR3	DNA
TRBV3-1/TRBV3-2	NA	TRBD2	TRBJ2-7	CASSQDGGRRYEQYF	TGTGCCAGCAGCCAAGATGGCGGGAGGCGATACGAGCAGTACTTC
TRBV30	NA	TRBD2	TRBJ2-7	CAWKGLAGAEQYF	TGTGCCTGGAAGGGACTAGCGGGAGCCGAGCAGTACTTC
TRBV29-1	NA	NA	TRBJ2-7	CSPIQPSYEQYF	TGCAGCCCTATACAGCCCTCCTACGAGCAGTACTTC
TRBV4-1	NA	TRBD1	TRBJ2-7	CASSPIPTGSLTYEQYF	TGCGCCAGCAGCCCAATTCCGACAGGGTCCTTAACTTACGAGCAGTACTTC
TRBV10-3	NA	TRBD2	TRBJ2-7	CAISDPLGGGDEQYF	TGTGCCATCAGTGATCCCTTAGGTGGGGGGGACGAGCAGTACTTC
TRBV30	NA	TRBD1	TRBJ2-7	CAWRAADRGPYEQYF	TGTGCCTGGAGAGCCGCGGACAGGGGTCCCTACGAGCAGTACTTC
TRBV14	NA	NA	TRBJ2-1	CASSPGNEQFF	TGTGCCAGCAGCCCGGGAAATGAGCAGTTCTTC
TRBV28	NA	NA	TRBJ1-2	CASRKPEGFYGYTF	TGTGCCAGCAGAAAGCCGGAGGGATTCTATGGCTACACCTTC
TRBV27	NA	TRBD2	TRBJ2-7	CASSLAGTRLAGSEQYF	TGTGCCAGCAGTTTAGCCGGAACAAGACTAGCGGGAAGCGAGCAGTACTTC
TRBV27	NA	NA	TRBJ2-7	CASRPIDGAYEQYF	TGTGCCAGCAGACCTATTGACGGGGCCTACGAGCAGTACTTC
TRBV6-2/TRBV6-3	many	TRBD1	TRBJ2-7	CASSSTGDIYEQYF	TGTGCCAGCAGTTCCACAGGGGATATATACGAGCAGTACTTC
TRBV7-9	NA	TRBD2	TRBJ2-1	CASSFIRTSGLSSYNEQFF	TGTGCCAGCAGCTTTATTAGGACTAGCGGGCTTAGCTCCTACAATGAGCAGTTCTTC
TRBV5-1	NA	NA	TRBJ2-7	CASSSLAGRNEQYF	TGCGCCAGCAGCTCCTTGGCAGGGAGGAACGAGCAGTACTTC
TRBV4-1	NA	NA	TRBJ2-2	CASSQVGGKTGELFF	TGCGCCAGCAGCCAAGTGGGGGGAAAGACCGGGGAGCTGTTTTTT
TRBV24-1	NA	NA	TRBJ1-5	CATLSGWPQHF	TGTGCCACCTTGTCGGGATGGCCCCAGCATTTT
TRBV7-7	NA	NA	TRBJ2-3	CASSLTSSDTQYF	TGTGCCAGCAGCTTAACTAGCTCAGATACGCAGTATTTT
TRBV4-1	few	NA	TRBJ2-2	CASSQLPSRGELFF	TGCGCCAGCAGCCAACTTCCTTCCCGCGGGGAGCTGTTTTTT
TRBV2	NA	TRBD2	TRBJ2-7	CASRGDTSGSPYEQYF	TGTGCCAGCAGGGGGGATACTAGCGGGAGTCCCTACGAGCAGTACTTC
TRBV4-3	once	TRBD1	TRBJ1-2	CASSQARQGNYGYTF	TGCGCCAGCAGCCAAGCCCGACAGGGGAACTATGGCTACACCTTC
TRBV6-6	NA	TRBD1	TRBJ1-3	CASSRSQGASGNTIYF	TGTGCCAGCAGTCGATCACAGGGGGCCTCTGGAAACACCATATATTTT
TRBV7-8	few	TRBD1	TRBJ2-7	CASSLTGTYEQYF	TGTGCCAGCAGCTTGACAGGGACCTACGAGCAGTACTTC
TRBV29-1	NA	TRBD2	TRBJ2-3	CSVARGRADTQYF	TGCAGCGTTGCGCGGGGGAGGGCAGATACGCAGTATTTT
TRBV7-8	NA	NA	TRBJ2-7	CASSSGAGPYEQYF	TGTGCCAGCAGTTCTGGTGCTGGGCCCTACGAGCAGTACTTC
TRBV14	NA	NA	TRBJ1-3	CASSPISSGNTIYF	TGTGCCAGCAGCCCTATTAGCTCTGGAAACACCATATATTTT
TRBV9	once	NA	TRBJ2-7	CASSPQGGPNYEQYF	TGTGCCAGCAGCCCGCAGGGGGGCCCAAACTACGAGCAGTACTTC
TRBV28	NA	TRBD1	TRBJ1-1	CASSTGTGQTEAFF	TGTGCCAGCAGTACCGGGACAGGACAGACTGAAGCTTTCTTT
TRBV30	NA	TRBD1	TRBJ1-2	CAWKSGWTGGYTF	TGTGCCTGGAAGTCAGGGTGGACAGGTGGCTACACCTTC
TRBV28	NA	NA	TRBJ1-2	CASSLSTGRGYTF	TGTGCCAGCAGTTTATCGACAGGTCGAGGCTACACCTTC
TRBV9	NA	TRBD1	TRBJ1-6	CASSYDRGGSPLHF	TGTGCCAGCAGCTATGACAGGGGAGGATCACCCCTCCACTTT
TRBV5-6	few	TRBD2	TRBJ2-7	CASSPGLAGEEQYF	TGTGCCAGCAGCCCGGGACTAGCGGGAGAGGAGCAGTACTTC